The following is a TCR beta chain sequence with its context. Its antigen is as yet unknown. The data originate from a study of identical twins. Study-wide points: Reduced insertions were recorded for abundant cord blood beta clonotypes, with no such pattern in memory repertoires. Models underestimated TCR alpha sharing (out-of-frame) in monozygotic twins.

This CDR3 is built from 15 residues. J lost 2 bases, V lost 2 bases, and 6 bases had no gene match. Germline-derived CDR1 and CDR2 are MNHEY and SMNVEV (reference sequence). TCRdb fed the 5' RACE reads into MiXCR, producing one record per CDR3 protein. Of hundreds of thousands of distinct CDR3 sequences listed, around 8.3% are singletons. The same data also went into a second study, on yellow fever vaccine responses in identical twins.

This chain links TRBV27 with TRBJ2-7; 7 bases map to TRBD2. This clonotype was obtained from a woman younger than 30 in good health. The sample consisted of PBMCs. CDR3 DNA: TGTGCCAGCAGTTTACTAGGGGAGGGGACCTACGAGCAGTACTTC. It translates to CASSLLGEGTYEQYF.